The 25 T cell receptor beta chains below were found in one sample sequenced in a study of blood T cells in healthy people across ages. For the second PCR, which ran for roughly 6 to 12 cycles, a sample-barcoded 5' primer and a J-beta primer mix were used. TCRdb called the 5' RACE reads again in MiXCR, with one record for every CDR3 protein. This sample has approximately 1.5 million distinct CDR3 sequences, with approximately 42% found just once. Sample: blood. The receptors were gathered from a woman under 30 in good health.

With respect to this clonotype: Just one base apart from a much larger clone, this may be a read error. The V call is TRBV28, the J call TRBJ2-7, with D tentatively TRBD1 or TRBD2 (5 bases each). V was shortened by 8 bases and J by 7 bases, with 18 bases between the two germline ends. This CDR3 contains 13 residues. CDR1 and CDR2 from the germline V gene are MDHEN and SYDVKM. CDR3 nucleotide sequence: TGTGCCAGCCACCTCCGGGACCACAATGAGCAGTACTTC. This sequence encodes CASHLRDHNEQYF.

The CDR3 DNA sequence: TGTGCCAGCAGTCGGACAGTCTCCCCGGATACGCAGTATTTT. Its translation is CASSRTVSPDTQYF. This sequence joins TRBV12-3 or TRBV12-4 and TRBJ2-3, with a tentative D call TRBD1 (6 bases). The CDR3 covers 14 residues. Trimming removed 5 bases at V and 6 bases at J, with 15 bases between.

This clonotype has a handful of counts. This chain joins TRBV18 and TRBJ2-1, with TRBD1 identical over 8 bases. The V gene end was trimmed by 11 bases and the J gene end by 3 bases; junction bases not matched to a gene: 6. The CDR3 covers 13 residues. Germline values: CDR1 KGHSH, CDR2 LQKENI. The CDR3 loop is CACRDRGYNEQFF. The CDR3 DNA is TGTGCCTGCCGCGACAGGGGCTACAATGAGCAGTTCTTC.

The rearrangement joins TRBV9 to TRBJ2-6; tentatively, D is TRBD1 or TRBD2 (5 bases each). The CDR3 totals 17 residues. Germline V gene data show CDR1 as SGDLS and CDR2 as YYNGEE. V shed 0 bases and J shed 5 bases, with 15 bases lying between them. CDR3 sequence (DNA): TGTGCCAGCAGCGTAGCGGAGGCAGGGAAGTGGGCCAACGTCCTGACTTTC. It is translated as CASSVAEAGKWANVLTF.

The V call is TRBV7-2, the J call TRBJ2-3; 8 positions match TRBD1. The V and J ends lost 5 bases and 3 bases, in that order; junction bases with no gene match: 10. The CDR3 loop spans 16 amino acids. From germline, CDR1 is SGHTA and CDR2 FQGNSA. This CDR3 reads CASSLITGGITDTQYF. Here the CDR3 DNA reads TGTGCCAGCAGCCTCATTACAGGGGGGATAACAGATACGCAGTATTTT.

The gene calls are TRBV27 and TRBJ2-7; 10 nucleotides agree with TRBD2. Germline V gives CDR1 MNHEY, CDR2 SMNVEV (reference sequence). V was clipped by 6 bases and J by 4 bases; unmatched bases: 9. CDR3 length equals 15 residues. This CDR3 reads CASRTGTSVLYEQYF. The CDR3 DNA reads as TGTGCCAGCAGAACAGGGACTAGCGTCTTATACGAGCAGTACTTC.

This CDR3 reads CSAGPRNGYTF. For the CDR3, the DNA is TGCAGCGCAGGGCCCAGAAATGGCTACACCTTC. The chain uses TRBV29-1 and TRBJ1-2; perhaps TRBD1 as D (5 bases). CDR1 is SQVTM and CDR2 is ANQGSEA in the germline V gene. The CDR3 totals 11 residues. V lost 7 bases to trimming and J lost 6 bases, with 12 bases between them.

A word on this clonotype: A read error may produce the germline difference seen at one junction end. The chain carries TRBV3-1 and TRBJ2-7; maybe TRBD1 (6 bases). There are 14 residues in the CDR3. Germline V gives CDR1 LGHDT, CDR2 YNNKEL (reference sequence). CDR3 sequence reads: CAGSLGDTAYEQYF. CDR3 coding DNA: TGTGCCGGCAGCCTTGGGGACACTGCCTACGAGCAGTACTTC.

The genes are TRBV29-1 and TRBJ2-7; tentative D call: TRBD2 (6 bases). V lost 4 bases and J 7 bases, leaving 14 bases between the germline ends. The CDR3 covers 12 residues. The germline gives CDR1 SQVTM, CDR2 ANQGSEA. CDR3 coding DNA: TGCAGCGTTGCCCGGGACTCGGGTGAGCAGTACTTC. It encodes CSVARDSGEQYF.

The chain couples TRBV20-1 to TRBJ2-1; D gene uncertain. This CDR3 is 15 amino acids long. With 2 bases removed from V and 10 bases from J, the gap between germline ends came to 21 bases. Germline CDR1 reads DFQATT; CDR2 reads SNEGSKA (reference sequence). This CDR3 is CSARKPSSPGWEQFF. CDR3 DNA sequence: TGCAGTGCTAGAAAGCCTAGTTCGCCGGGTTGGGAGCAGTTCTTC.

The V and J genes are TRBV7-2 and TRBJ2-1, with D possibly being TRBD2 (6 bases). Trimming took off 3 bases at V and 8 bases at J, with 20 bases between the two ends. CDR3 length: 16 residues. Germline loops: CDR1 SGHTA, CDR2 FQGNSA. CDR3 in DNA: TGTGCCAGCAGCTTTGGATTGGCGGGATTGGGCCATGAGCAGTTCTTC. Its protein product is CASSFGLAGLGHEQFF.

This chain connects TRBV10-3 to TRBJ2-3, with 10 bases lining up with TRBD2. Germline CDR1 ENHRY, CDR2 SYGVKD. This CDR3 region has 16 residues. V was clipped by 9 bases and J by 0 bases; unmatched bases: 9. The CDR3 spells CAILAGGPDSTDTQYF. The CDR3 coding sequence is TGTGCCATTTTAGCGGGAGGCCCAGATAGCACAGATACGCAGTATTTT.

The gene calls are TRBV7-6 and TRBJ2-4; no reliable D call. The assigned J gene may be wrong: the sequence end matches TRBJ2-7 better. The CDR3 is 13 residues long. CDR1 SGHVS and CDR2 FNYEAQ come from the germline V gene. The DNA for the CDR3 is TGTGCCAGCAGCTTAGCTTACCAGAACGAGCAGTACTTC. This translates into CASSLAYQNEQYF.

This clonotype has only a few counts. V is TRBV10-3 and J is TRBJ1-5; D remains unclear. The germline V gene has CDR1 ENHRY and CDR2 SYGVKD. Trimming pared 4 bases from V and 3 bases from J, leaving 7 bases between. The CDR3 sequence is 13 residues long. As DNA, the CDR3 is TGTGCCATCAGTGGCCAGGACAATCAGCCCCAGCATTTT. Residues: CAISGQDNQPQHF.

CDR3 loop: CASSQEAGLGETQYF. CDR3 bases: TGCGCCAGCAGCCAAGAGGCGGGTCTAGGGGAGACCCAGTACTTC. The chain has TRBV4-1 and TRBJ2-4; possible D gene TRBD2, 5 bases. The closer fit of TRBJ2-5 to the DNA end suggests the J call may be wrong. This CDR3 spans 15 amino acids. Germline V CDR1 and CDR2: MGHRA, YSYEKL.

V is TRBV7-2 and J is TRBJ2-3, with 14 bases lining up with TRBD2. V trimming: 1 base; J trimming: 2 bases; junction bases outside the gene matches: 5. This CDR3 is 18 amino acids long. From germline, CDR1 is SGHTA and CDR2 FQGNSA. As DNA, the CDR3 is TGTGCCAGCAGCTTAGTCCCGGGACTAGCGGGAGTCACAGATACGCAGTATTTT. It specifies CASSLVPGLAGVTDTQYF. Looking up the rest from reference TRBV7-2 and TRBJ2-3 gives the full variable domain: GAGVSQSPSNKVTEKGKDVELRCDPISGHTALYWYRQSLGQGLEFLIYFQGNSAPDKSGLPSDRFSAERTGGSVSTLTIQRTQQEDSAVYLCASSLVPGLAGVTDTQYFGPGTRLTVL.

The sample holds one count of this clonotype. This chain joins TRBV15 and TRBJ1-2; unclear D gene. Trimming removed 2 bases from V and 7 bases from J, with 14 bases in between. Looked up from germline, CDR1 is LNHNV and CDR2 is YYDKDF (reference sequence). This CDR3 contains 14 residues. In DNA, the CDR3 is TGTGCCACCAGCAGACAGTTTATGGGGTTTGGCTACACCTTC. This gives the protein CATSRQFMGFGYTF.

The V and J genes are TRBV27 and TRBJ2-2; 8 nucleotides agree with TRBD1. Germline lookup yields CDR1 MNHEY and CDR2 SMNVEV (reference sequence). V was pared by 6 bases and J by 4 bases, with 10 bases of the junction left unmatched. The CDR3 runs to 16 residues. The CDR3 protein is CASSPQGALGTGELFF. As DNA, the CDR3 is TGTGCCAGCAGCCCCCAGGGGGCCTTGGGCACCGGGGAGCTGTTTTTT.

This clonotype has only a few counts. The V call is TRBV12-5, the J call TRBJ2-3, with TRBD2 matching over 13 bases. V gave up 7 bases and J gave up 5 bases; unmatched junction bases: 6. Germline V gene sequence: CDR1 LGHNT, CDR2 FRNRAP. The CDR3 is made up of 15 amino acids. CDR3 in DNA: TGTGCTAGTGCCTCGACTAGCGGGGGGCGAGATACGCAGTATTTT. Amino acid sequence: CASASTSGGRDTQYF.

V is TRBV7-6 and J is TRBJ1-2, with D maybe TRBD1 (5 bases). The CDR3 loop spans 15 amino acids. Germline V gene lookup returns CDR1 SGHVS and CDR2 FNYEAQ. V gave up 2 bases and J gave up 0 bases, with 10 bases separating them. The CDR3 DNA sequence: TGTGCCAGCAGCTTAACCGGGGCCTCTAACTATGGCTACACCTTC. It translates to CASSLTGASNYGYTF.

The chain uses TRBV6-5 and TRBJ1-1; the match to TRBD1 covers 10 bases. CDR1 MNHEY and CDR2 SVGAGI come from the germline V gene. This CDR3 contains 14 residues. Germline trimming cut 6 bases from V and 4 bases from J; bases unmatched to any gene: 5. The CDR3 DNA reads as TGTGCCAGCAGCCCCGACAGGGGGCCCACTGAAGCTTTCTTT. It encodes CASSPDRGPTEAFF.

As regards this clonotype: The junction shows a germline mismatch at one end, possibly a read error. CDR3 sequence: CASGFNSRWATNEKLFF. CDR3 nucleotides: TGTGCCAGCGGCTTCAACAGTCGTTGGGCAACTAATGAAAAACTGTTTTTT. This sequence joins TRBV13 and TRBJ1-4, with D uncertain. The CDR3 length is 17 residues. The germline V gene encodes CDR1 PRHDT and CDR2 FYEKMQ (reference sequence).

The DNA for the CDR3 is TGTGCCAGCAGCCCTTGGACGGTACAACCGTATGGCTACACCTTC. Translated, it gives CASSPWTVQPYGYTF. V gene TRBV7-2 combines with J gene TRBJ1-2; the D is unclear. The CDR3 sequence is 15 residues long. V was cut by 5 bases and J by 5 bases, with 18 bases left in between. In germline, CDR1 is SGHTA, CDR2 FQGNSA.

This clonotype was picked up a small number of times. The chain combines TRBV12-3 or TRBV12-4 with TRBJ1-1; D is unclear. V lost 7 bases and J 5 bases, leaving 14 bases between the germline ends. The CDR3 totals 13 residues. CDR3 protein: CASTRQQGTEAFF. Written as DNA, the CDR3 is TGTGCCAGCACCCGCCAACAAGGTACTGAAGCTTTCTTT.

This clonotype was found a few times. CDR3 bases: TGTGCCTGGAGAGGCGGGACATCTCATGGCTACACCTTC. Amino acids: CAWRGGTSHGYTF. The J gene is TRBJ1-2, the V gene TRBV30; possible D gene TRBD1, 6 bases. This CDR3 has 13 residues. Germline V gene lookup returns CDR1 GTSNPN and CDR2 SVGIG (reference sequence). Trimming shortened V by 3 bases and J by 6 bases, and 14 bases separated the two germline ends. The whole variable domain, filled in from reference TRBV30 and TRBJ1-2, reads SQTIHQWPATLVQPVGSPLSLECTVEGTSNPNLYWYRQAAGRGLQLLFYSVGIGQISSEVPQNLSASRPQDRQFILSSKKLLLSDSGFYLCAWRGGTSHGYTFGSGTRLTVV.